This T cell receptor beta chain was sequenced for a study of blood T cells in healthy people across ages. The study, taken as a whole, reports: A roughly linear age-dependent decrease characterized TCR beta diversity per million T cells.

A second PCR of roughly 7 to 11 cycles used a sample-barcoded 5' primer and a J-beta primer mix. Sequencing of every sample gave 3 million or more CDR3-containing paired-end reads. TCRdb redid the calling of the 5' RACE reads with MiXCR, one entry per CDR3 protein. This sample has 600,000 to 800,000 distinct CDR3 sequences; roughly 20% occur once, and the top ten carry under 4%. CDR3 length equals 15 residues. Per germline, CDR1 DFQATT and CDR2 SNEGSKA (reference sequence). Trimming cost V 2 bases and J 4 bases; bases outside gene matches: 7. About 10 milliliters was the volume of peripheral blood drawn from each donor. This clonotype was seen only a few times. The antigen is undetermined.

The clonotype was recovered from a man aged 65 to 79 in good health. The sample taken for sequencing was blood. This chain uses TRBV20-1 with TRBJ2-3; 9 bases are shared with TRBD2. CDR3 coding DNA: TGCAGTGCTAGACGGCGGGAGGGCTCCCCAGATACGCAGTATTTT. Translation: CSARRREGSPDTQYF.